Detailed here is one TCR beta chain. Its antigen remains unidentified. All patients were mismatch repair deficient, assessed by either PCR or immunohistochemistry. The TCR-sequenced patients were three responders to pembrolizumab. These data belong to a study of PD-1 blockade in mismatch repair-deficient tumors. Study background: Patients had 11 to 13 mismatch repair-deficient cancer types and were previously treated and progressing. Findings and limits, study-wide: Tumor-resident clones, often undetectable pretreatment in blood, expanded then contracted after pembrolizumab.

Germline V lookup: CDR1 SEHNR, CDR2 FQNEAQ (reference sequence). This CDR3 is built from 15 residues. Trimming pared 5 bases from V and 0 bases from J, leaving 11 bases between. The data were produced by immunoSEQ multiplex PCR, yet TCRdb's version contains in-frame clones alone and is incomplete. This sample has 15,000 to 20,000 clones, with roughly 84% found just once. The TCR originated in an adult with mismatch repair-deficient cancer. Sample: PBMCs, taken 4 weeks after starting pembrolizumab. The gene calls are TRBV7-9 and TRBJ2-4; D unclear. This chain's CDR3 is CASSPRVVAKNIQYF. In DNA form, the CDR3 reads TGTGCCAGCAGCCCCCGGGTCGTAGCCAAAAACATTCAGTACTTC.